This T cell receptor beta chain was captured by sequencing in a study of CD8+ T cells in alopecia areata. Whole-study findings and limits: Normal skin contains resident alphabeta T cells, and these are also sequenced in scalp samples.

Germline V CDR1 and CDR2: SGHNT, YYREEE (reference sequence). V lost 4 bases, J lost 0 bases, and 8 bases lay in between. This CDR3 comprises 13 residues. Notes on this clone: Its antigen is currently unknown.

The sequencing template was cDNA reverse transcribed from extracted RNA. The data were produced by immunoSEQ multiplex PCR, yet TCRdb's version contains in-frame clones alone and is incomplete. The profile shows just over 30,000 clones, roughly 58% of them singletons. The specimen was NKG2D-high CD8+ T cells sorted from blood. The V gene is TRBV5-4, the J gene TRBJ2-7, with no clear D. The receptor comes from a human donor with alopecia areata. CDR3 loop: CASSIIGSYEQYF. CDR3 sequence (DNA): TGTGCCAGCAGCATAATAGGCTCCTACGAGCAGTACTTC. The whole variable domain, filled in from reference TRBV5-4 and TRBJ2-7, reads ETGVTQSPTHLIKTRGQQVTLRCSSQSGHNTVSWYQQALGQGPQFIFQYYREEENGRGNFPPRFSGLQFPNYSSELNVNALELDDSALYLCASSIIGSYEQYFGPGTRLTVT.